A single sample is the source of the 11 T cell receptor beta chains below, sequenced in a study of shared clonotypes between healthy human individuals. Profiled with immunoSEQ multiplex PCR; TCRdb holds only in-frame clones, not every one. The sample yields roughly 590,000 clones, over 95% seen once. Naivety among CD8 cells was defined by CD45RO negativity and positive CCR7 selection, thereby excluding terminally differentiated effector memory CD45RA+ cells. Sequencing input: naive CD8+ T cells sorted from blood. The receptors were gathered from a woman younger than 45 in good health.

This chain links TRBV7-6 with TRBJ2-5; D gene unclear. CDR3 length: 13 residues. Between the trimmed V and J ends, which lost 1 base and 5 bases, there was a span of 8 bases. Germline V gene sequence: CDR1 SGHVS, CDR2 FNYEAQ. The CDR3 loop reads CASSLDLGETQYF. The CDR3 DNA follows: TGTGCCAGCAGCTTAGATCTAGGGGAGACCCAGTACTTC.

DNA of the CDR3: TGTGCCAGCAGCCAGGACTATCTAACCTACGAGCAGTACTTC. Residues: CASSQDYLTYEQYF. The chain employs TRBV4-2 and TRBJ2-7; D might be TRBD2 (6 bases). Germline values: CDR1 LGHNA, CDR2 YNFKEQ. V lost 3 bases and J lost 2, with 11 bases in between. This CDR3 is 14 amino acids long.

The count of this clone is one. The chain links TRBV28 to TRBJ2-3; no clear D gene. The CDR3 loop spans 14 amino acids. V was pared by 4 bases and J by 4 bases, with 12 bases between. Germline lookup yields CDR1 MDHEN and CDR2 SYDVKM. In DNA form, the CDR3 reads TGTGCCAGCAGTTCCCTTACGGGCCCAGATACGCAGTATTTT. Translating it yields CASSSLTGPDTQYF.

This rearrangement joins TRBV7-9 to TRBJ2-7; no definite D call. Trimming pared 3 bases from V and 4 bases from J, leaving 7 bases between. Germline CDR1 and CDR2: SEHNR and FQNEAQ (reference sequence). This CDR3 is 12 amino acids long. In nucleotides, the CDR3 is TGTGCCAGCAGCTTCCTAGAATACGAGCAGTACTTC. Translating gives CASSFLEYEQYF.

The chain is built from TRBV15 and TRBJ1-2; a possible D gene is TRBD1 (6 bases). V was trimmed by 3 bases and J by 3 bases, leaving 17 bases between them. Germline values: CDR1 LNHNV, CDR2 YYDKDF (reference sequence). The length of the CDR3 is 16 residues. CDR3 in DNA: TGTGCCACCAGCAGGGATACAGGGTTTGATCACTATGGCTACACCTTC. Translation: CATSRDTGFDHYGYTF.

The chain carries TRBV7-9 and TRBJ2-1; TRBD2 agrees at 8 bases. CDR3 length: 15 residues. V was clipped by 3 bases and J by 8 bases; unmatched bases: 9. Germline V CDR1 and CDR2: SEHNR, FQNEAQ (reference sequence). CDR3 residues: CASSFGTSDLDEQFF. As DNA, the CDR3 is TGTGCCAGCAGCTTCGGGACTAGTGACCTCGATGAGCAGTTCTTC.

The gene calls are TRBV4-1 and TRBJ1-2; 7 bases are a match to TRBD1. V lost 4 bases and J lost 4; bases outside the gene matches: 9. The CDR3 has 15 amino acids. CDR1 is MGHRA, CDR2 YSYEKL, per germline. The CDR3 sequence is CASSPRKGAAYGYTF. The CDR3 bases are TGCGCCAGCAGCCCCCGGAAGGGGGCGGCCTATGGCTACACCTTC.

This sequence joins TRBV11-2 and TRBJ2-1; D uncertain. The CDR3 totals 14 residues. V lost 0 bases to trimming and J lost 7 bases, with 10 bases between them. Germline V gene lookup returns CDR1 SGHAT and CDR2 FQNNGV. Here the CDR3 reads CASSLEAVPNEQFF. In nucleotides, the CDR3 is TGTGCCAGCAGCTTAGAGGCAGTACCTAATGAGCAGTTCTTC. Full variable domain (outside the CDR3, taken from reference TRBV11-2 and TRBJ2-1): EAGVAQSPRYKIIEKRQSVAFWCNPISGHATLYWYQQILGQGPKLLIQFQNNGVVDDSQLPKDRFSAERLKGVDSTLKIQPAKLEDSAVYLCASSLEAVPNEQFFGPGTRLTVL.

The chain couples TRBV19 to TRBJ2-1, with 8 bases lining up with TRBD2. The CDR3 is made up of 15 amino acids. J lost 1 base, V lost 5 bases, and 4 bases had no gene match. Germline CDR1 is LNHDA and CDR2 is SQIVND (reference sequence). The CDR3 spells CASSDRGGSYNEQFF. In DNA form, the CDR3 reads TGTGCCAGTAGTGACCGGGGGGGATCCTACAATGAGCAGTTCTTC.

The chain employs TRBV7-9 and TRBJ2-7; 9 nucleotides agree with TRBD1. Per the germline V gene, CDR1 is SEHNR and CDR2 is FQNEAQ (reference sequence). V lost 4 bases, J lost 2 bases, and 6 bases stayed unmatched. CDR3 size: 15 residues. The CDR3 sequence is CASSWEDRGTYEQYF. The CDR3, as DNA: TGTGCCAGCAGCTGGGAAGACAGGGGGACCTACGAGCAGTACTTC.

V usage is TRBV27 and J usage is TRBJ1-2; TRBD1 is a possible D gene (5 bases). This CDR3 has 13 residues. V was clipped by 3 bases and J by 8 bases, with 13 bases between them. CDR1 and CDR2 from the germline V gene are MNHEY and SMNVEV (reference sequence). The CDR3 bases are TGTGCCAGCAGTTTCATAGGGGCGGGAGGCTACACCTTC. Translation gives CASSFIGAGGYTF.